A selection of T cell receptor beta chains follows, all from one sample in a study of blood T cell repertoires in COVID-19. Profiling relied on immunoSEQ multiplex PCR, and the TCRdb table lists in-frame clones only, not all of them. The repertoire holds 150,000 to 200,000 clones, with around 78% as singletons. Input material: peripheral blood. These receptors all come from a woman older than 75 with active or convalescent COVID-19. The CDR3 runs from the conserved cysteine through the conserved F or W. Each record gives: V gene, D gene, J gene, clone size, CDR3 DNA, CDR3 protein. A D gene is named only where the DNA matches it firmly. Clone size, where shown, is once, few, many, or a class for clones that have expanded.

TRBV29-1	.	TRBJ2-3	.	TGCAGCGTTGAAACATCGAGCACAGATACGCAGTATTTT	CSVETSSTDTQYF
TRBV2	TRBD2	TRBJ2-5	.	TGTGCCAGCAGCCTTTTCGGGACTAGCGAGGAGACCCAGTACTTC	CASSLFGTSEETQYF
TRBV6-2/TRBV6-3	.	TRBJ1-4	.	TGTGCCAGCAGTTACTCGATCCGGAGCGGCGAAAAACTGTTTTTT	CASSYSIRSGEKLFF
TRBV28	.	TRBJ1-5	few	TGTGCCAGCAGTACCCACAGGGTTCGTAATCAGCCCCAGCATTTT	CASSTHRVRNQPQHF
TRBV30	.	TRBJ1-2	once	TGTGCCTGGAGTGTACAAGGGGGAGATTTAGCCTCTGGCTACACCTTC	CAWSVQGGDLASGYTF
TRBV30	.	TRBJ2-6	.	TGTGCCTACTACCAACAGGGTATCCCTGGGGCCAACGTCCTGACTTTC	CAYYQQGIPGANVLTF
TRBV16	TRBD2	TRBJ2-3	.	TGTGCCAGCAATCGGGGGCTAGCGGGAATCACAGATACGCAGTATTTT	CASNRGLAGITDTQYF
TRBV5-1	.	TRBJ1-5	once	TGCGCCAGCCGGAGGGGAACGAGCAATCAGCCCCAGCATTTT	CASRRGTSNQPQHF
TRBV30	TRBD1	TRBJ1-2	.	TGTGCCTACCAACAGGACAGGGGGCCCTATGGCTACACCTTC	CAYQQDRGPYGYTF
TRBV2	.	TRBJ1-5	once	TGTGCCAGCCGGGGGGATAGCAATCAGCCCCAGCATTTT	CASRGDSNQPQHF
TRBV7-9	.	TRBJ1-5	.	TGTGCCAGCAGCTTCGGGTGGTATGGCAATCAGCCCCAGCATTTT	CASSFGWYGNQPQHF
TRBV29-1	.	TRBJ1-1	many	TGCAGCGTTGCGGGGGGGTTTATGAACACTGAAGCTTTCTTT	CSVAGGFMNTEAFF
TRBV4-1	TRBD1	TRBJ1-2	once	TGCGCCAGCAGCCAAGAGGGGGGGGACAGGAACTATGGCTACACCTTC	CASSQEGGDRNYGYTF
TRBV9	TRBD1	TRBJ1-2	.	TGTGCCAGCACCCTGGACAGGGGACACTATGGCTACACCTTC	CASTLDRGHYGYTF
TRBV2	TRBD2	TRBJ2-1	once	TGTGCCAGCACCCCCAGGGAGGGATACAATGAGCAGTTCTTC	CASTPREGYNEQFF
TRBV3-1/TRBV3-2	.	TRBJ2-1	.	TGTGCCAGCAGCCCCTCCGGCGGGGGCCACCTCAATGAGCAGTTCTTC	CASSPSGGGHLNEQFF
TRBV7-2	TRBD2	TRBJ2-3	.	TGTGCCAGCAGCTTATGGGAGGGTCGCACAGATACGCAGTATTTT	CASSLWEGRTDTQYF
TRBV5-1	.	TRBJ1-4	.	TGCGCCAGCAGCTTGGTCCCAACCGGACGGACTATAAATGAAAAACTGTTTTTT	CASSLVPTGRTINEKLFF
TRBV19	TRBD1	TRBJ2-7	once	TGTGCCAGTAGTAGCGGACAGGGCTACGAGCAGTACTTC	CASSSGQGYEQYF
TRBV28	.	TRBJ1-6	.	TGTGCCAGCAGGCCTAATACAGGGTTACGAGACTCCTATAATTCACCCCTCCACTTT	CASRPNTGLRDSYNSPLHF
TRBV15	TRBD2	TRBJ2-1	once	TGTGCCACCAGCAGAGGTAAACTAGCGGGGGGACCCTACAATGAGCAGTTCTTC	CATSRGKLAGGPYNEQFF
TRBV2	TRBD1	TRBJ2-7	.	TGTGCCAGCAAGGACAGGGGGCCCTACGAGCAGTACTTC	CASKDRGPYEQYF
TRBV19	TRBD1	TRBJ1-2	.	TGTGCCAGTAGTCCCCAAGGGACAGGGGTATTGAGAGGCTACACCTTC	CASSPQGTGVLRGYTF
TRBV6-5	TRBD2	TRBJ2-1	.	TGTGCCAGCAGGTCAGGGACTAGCGGTTACAATGAGCAGTTCTTC	CASRSGTSGYNEQFF